The source of this TCR beta chain is a study of T cells in Graves' hyperthyroidism and ophthalmopathy. For the study at large: Peripheral blood sampling occurred at initial diagnosis, before any treatment.

V dropped 5 bases and J dropped 10; count of bases not matched to a gene: 13. Per germline, CDR1 MNHEY and CDR2 SMNVEV (reference sequence). The CDR3 length is 17 residues. This clonotype was seen just once. Amplification of TCR beta CDR3 regions used RNA as the template. The HTBI set primed first-round TCR CDR3 RT-PCR. TCRdb processed the multiplex PCR reads anew with MiXCR; each CDR3 protein has one entry. Of approximately 420,000 distinct CDR3 sequences listed, around 13% are singletons. Stable Graves' hyperthyroidism meant no ophthalmopathy progression within 18 months. V usage is TRBV27 and J usage is TRBJ2-1; 14 positions agree with TRBD2. The specimen sequenced was blood. The sequence was collected from a woman aged 18-29 years with Graves' hyperthyroidism. Written as DNA, the CDR3 is TGTGCCAGCAGTCGAAGACTAGCGGGAGGGCCTTGGGGGGAGCAGTTCTTC. Amino acid sequence: CASSRRLAGGPWGEQFF.